The clone carrying this TCR beta chain occurred a few times. What it recognizes is unknown. This sample is part of a study of cytomegalovirus exposure and HLA in healthy donors. On the study more broadly: An early release of data contained about 85 million unique TCRs, which came from HLA-typed donors. Regarding the study as a whole: The authors confirmed in vitro that a few CMV-associated chains were specific for CMV antigens. Later genetic work tied a missense DCLRE1C variant to beta-chain V and J trimming.

While unrecorded immune exposures were likely, the donors were nominally healthy when sampled. The CDR3 is made up of 14 amino acids. V dropped 6 bases and J dropped 5; count of bases not matched to a gene: 6. Germline V gene data show CDR1 as LNHDA and CDR2 as SQIVND (reference sequence). Amplification used 60 Vbeta primers and 13 Jbeta primers. The assay was immunoSEQ multiplex PCR, and TCRdb's table has in-frame clones only and misses some. This sample has 100,000 to 120,000 clones, with roughly two thirds found just once. Sequenced sample: PBMCs. The clonotype was recovered from a man younger than 40 in good health and CMV-seronegative. V gene TRBV19 combines with J gene TRBJ1-4; TRBD1 aligns across 7 bases. The CDR3: CASSVGTANEKLFF. Written as DNA, the CDR3 is TGTGCCAGTAGCGTGGGGACAGCCAATGAAAAACTGTTTTTT.